The 26 T cell receptor beta chains listed next were all sequenced from one sample in a study of T cell responses to AZD1222 COVID-19 vaccine. Profiled with immunoSEQ multiplex PCR; TCRdb holds only in-frame clones, not every one. Among under 150,000 clones listed, more than 85% were seen once. The specimen was peripheral blood, collected on day 0 of AZD1222 vaccination. The receptors were gathered from an adult in good health.

The rearrangement links TRBV4-2 to TRBJ2-7; 13 nucleotides match TRBD2. Trimming at V came to 1 base and at J to 5 bases, leaving 8 bases not matched to a gene. The CDR3 is 17 amino acids. Germline V gene sequence: CDR1 LGHNA, CDR2 YNFKEQ. CDR3 bases: TGTGCCAGCAGCCAAGGACCGGGACTAGCGGGGCCCAACGAGCAGTACTTC. Encoded protein: CASSQGPGLAGPNEQYF.

This chain connects TRBV28 to TRBJ1-4; D may be TRBD1 (6 bases). Per germline, CDR1 MDHEN and CDR2 SYDVKM. The CDR3 runs to 17 residues. The germline V and J ends were trimmed by 3 bases and 8 bases, with 22 bases remaining between them. CDR3 region: CASSFFPSDSGQEKLFF. The CDR3 coding sequence is TGTGCCAGCAGTTTTTTTCCGTCTGACTCGGGACAAGAAAAACTGTTTTTT.

The chain employs TRBV9 and TRBJ1-6; D is perhaps TRBD1 (5 bases). V was shortened by 2 bases and J by 8 bases, with 8 bases between the two germline ends. The germline gives CDR1 SGDLS, CDR2 YYNGEE. CDR3 length: 13 residues. The CDR3: CASSVQGDSPLHF. The CDR3 bases are TGTGCCAGCAGCGTGCAGGGAGATTCACCCCTCCACTTT.

The chain is built from TRBV19 and TRBJ1-5; D is possibly TRBD1 (5 bases). The CDR3 totals 15 residues. Trimming removed 2 bases at V and 3 bases at J, with 11 bases between. Germline V gene sequence: CDR1 LNHDA, CDR2 SQIVND (reference sequence). CDR3 region: CASSIWGSFNQPQHF. CDR3 nucleotides: TGTGCCAGTAGTATATGGGGCAGCTTCAATCAGCCCCAGCATTTT.

The table lists this clone with a count of one. V usage is TRBV18 and J usage is TRBJ2-1; TRBD2 is a possible D gene (6 bases). The CDR3 is 14 residues long. Germline CDR1 reads KGHSH; CDR2 reads LQKENI. Trimming left V 3 bases short and J 9 bases short, with 15 bases between. CDR3 region: CASSPDSLAGEQFF. In nucleotides, the CDR3 is TGTGCCAGCTCACCCGACTCACTAGCAGGTGAGCAGTTCTTC.

The genes are TRBV6-1 and TRBJ2-7, with 10 positions matching TRBD1. The trim removed 0 bases at V and 6 bases at J, leaving 2 bases unmatched. The CDR3 totals 14 residues. Looked up from germline, CDR1 is MNHNS and CDR2 is SASEGT. The CDR3 region has the DNA TGTGCCAGCAGTGAAGCGCGGACAGGGGGCGAGCAGTACTTC. This translates into CASSEARTGGEQYF.

This chain links TRBV27 with TRBJ2-3, with 8 positions matching TRBD1. The germline CDR1 and CDR2 sequences are MNHEY and SMNVEV (reference sequence). Losses at the gene ends were 5 bases for V and 0 bases for J; bases not matched to a gene: 10. This CDR3 region has 17 residues. The CDR3, as DNA: TGTGCCAGCAGTCCCTACTCGGGACAGGCTAGCACAGATACGCAGTATTTT. Residues: CASSPYSGQASTDTQYF.

This chain uses TRBV7-6 with TRBJ1-1; D is uncertain. Trimming stripped 4 bases from V and 4 bases from J, with 19 bases between. The CDR3 has 16 amino acids. The germline gives CDR1 SGHVS, CDR2 FNYEAQ. The chain's CDR3 is CASSSPPGRAGTEAFF. In nucleotides, the CDR3 is TGTGCCAGCAGCTCTCCGCCGGGGAGGGCGGGCACTGAAGCTTTCTTT.

This chain connects TRBV7-7 to TRBJ2-1; D uncertain. CDR1 and CDR2 from the germline V gene are SSHAT and FNYEAQ (reference sequence). This CDR3 region has 14 residues. Trimming pared 5 bases from V and 10 bases from J, leaving 18 bases between. CDR3 coding DNA: TGTGCCAGCAGCCCGGTCTTAGGCCCTGGCGAGCAGTTCTTC. Its translation is CASSPVLGPGEQFF.

V gene TRBV13 combines with J gene TRBJ1-3; perhaps TRBD1 as D (6 bases). V was shortened by 5 bases and J by 3 bases, with 11 bases between the two germline ends. The germline V gene encodes CDR1 PRHDT and CDR2 FYEKMQ (reference sequence). CDR3 length equals 14 residues. As DNA, the CDR3 is TGTGCCAGCAGCCATAGGACAGTTGGAAACACCATATATTTT. As protein: CASSHRTVGNTIYF.

The rearrangement joins TRBV6-5 to TRBJ2-7; D is possibly TRBD1 or TRBD2 (6 bases each). Germline loops: CDR1 MNHEY, CDR2 SVGAGI. The CDR3 is 14 residues long. The V and J ends lost 10 bases and 2 bases respectively, with 18 bases between them. The CDR3 loop reads CATKTQGLTYEQYF. The DNA for the CDR3 is TGTGCCACCAAGACACAGGGACTCACCTACGAGCAGTACTTC.

This chain connects TRBV2 to TRBJ2-7; TRBD2 matches 8 bases. Germline V CDR1 and CDR2: SNHLY, FYNNEI. The ends lost 4 bases at V and 5 bases at J; junction bases unmatched: 16. This CDR3 has 17 amino acids. The CDR3 nucleotides read TGTGCCAGCAGTGTTCAACTAGATAGCGGGAAGGAGGACGAGCAGTACTTC. Residues: CASSVQLDSGKEDEQYF.

V and J are TRBV18 and TRBJ1-4; the D is unclear. The germline V gene encodes CDR1 KGHSH and CDR2 LQKENI. V lost 4 bases, J lost 7 bases, and 22 bases lay in between. CDR3 length: 17 amino acids. CDR3 sequence (DNA): TGTGCCAGCTCACAGCCTCGAGGGCGCCCCTTTGGTGAAAAACTGTTTTTT. It translates to CASSQPRGRPFGEKLFF.

The V call is TRBV5-4, the J call TRBJ2-5; D not certain. Trimming stripped 0 bases from V and 4 bases from J, with 7 bases between. Germline values: CDR1 SGHNT, CDR2 YYREEE (reference sequence). The CDR3 is made up of 13 amino acids. The CDR3 is CASSLGLGETQYF. The CDR3 nucleotides are TGTGCCAGCAGCTTGGGGTTGGGAGAGACCCAGTACTTC.

Note on this clone: The junction and the germline gene differ at one end; a read error may be behind it. The chain joins TRBV6-1 to TRBJ1-2; D perhaps matches TRBD1 (5 bases). The CDR3 spans 16 residues. The germline V gene has CDR1 MNHNS and CDR2 SASEGT. The CDR3 is CASSEDRDPPNYGYTF. CDR3 coding DNA: TGTGCCAGCAGTGAAGACCGGGACCCTCCTAATTATGGCTACACCTTC.

J is TRBJ1-1 and V is TRBV19, with D unresolved. Trimming cost V 3 bases and J 7 bases, with 15 bases left between them. The CDR3 sequence is 14 residues long. CDR1 is LNHDA and CDR2 is SQIVND in the germline V gene (reference sequence). For the CDR3, the DNA is TGTGCCAGTAGTATTAGTATCTTGAGCCTTGAAGCTTTCTTT. This codes for CASSISILSLEAFF.

V is TRBV2 and J is TRBJ2-7; D is perhaps TRBD2 (6 bases). Germline V lookup: CDR1 SNHLY, CDR2 FYNNEI. The CDR3 consists of 14 residues. V was shortened by 6 bases and J by 6 bases, with 18 bases between the two germline ends. The CDR3: CASSTQKRAGEQYF. The CDR3, as DNA: TGTGCCAGCAGCACACAGAAGCGGGCCGGCGAGCAGTACTTC. Drawing the rest from reference TRBV2 and TRBJ2-7, the complete variable domain is EPEVTQTPSHQVTQMGQEVILRCVPISNHLYFYWYRQILGQKVEFLVSFYNNEISEKSEIFDDQFSVERPDGSNFTLKIRSTKLEDSAMYFCASSTQKRAGEQYFGPGTRLTVT.

The chain is built from TRBV7-2 and TRBJ1-3; perhaps TRBD1 as D (5 bases). Germline V gene lookup returns CDR1 SGHTA and CDR2 FQGNSA. The CDR3 spans 14 residues. V was trimmed by 3 bases and J by 4 bases, leaving 10 bases between them. CDR3 protein: CASSFDSGGNTIYF. CDR3 coding DNA: TGTGCCAGCAGCTTCGACAGCGGAGGAAACACCATATATTTT.

V gene TRBV11-2 combines with J gene TRBJ2-7, with 7 bases that match TRBD2. CDR1 is SGHAT and CDR2 is FQNNGV in the germline V gene. The CDR3 covers 18 residues. The V and J ends lost 1 base and 0 bases, in that order; junction bases with no gene match: 12. The CDR3 DNA is TGTGCCAGCAGCTTAGTTCCGGGATTCGGGGGGAGCTCCTACGAGCAGTACTTC. This encodes CASSLVPGFGGSSYEQYF.

The chain has TRBV7-3 and TRBJ1-3, with D hard to call. CDR3 length: 15 amino acids. The V and J ends lost 2 bases and 1 base respectively, with 9 bases between them. Looked up from germline, CDR1 is SGHTA and CDR2 is FQGTGA. CDR3 sequence: CASSLYGGSGNTIYF. The CDR3 DNA is TGTGCCAGCAGCTTATATGGTGGGTCTGGAAACACCATATATTTT.

The chain links TRBV7-3 to TRBJ2-2, with 10 bases identical to TRBD2. V lost 5 bases and J lost 4; bases outside the gene matches: 13. The CDR3 extends over 18 amino acids. CDR1 is SGHTA, CDR2 FQGTGA, per germline. CDR3 loop: CASSTSSGGPTGTGELFF. The DNA of the CDR3 is TGTGCCAGCAGCACAAGTAGCGGGGGGCCGACGGGCACCGGGGAGCTGTTTTTT. Drawing the rest from reference TRBV7-3 and TRBJ2-2, the complete variable domain is GAGVSQTPSNKVTEKGKYVELRCDPISGHTALYWYRQSLGQGPEFLIYFQGTGAADDSGLPNDRFFAVRPEGSVSTLKIQRTERGDSAVYLCASSTSSGGPTGTGELFFGEGSRLTVL.

This chain joins TRBV5-4 and TRBJ1-2; D is possibly TRBD1 (6 bases). Germline assignment: CDR1 SGHNT and CDR2 YYREEE (reference sequence). This CDR3 spans 17 amino acids. V gave up 6 bases and J gave up 7 bases, with 28 bases separating them. CDR3 nucleotides: TGTGCCAGCACCACCTCGTGGGGGGGCCCCTCGAGTAGTGGCTACACCTTC. Residues: CASTTSWGGPSSSGYTF.

This chain links TRBV7-2 with TRBJ2-7; 8 nucleotides agree with TRBD1. Trimming at V came to 2 bases and at J to 3 bases, leaving 6 bases not matched to a gene. Germline V lookup: CDR1 SGHTA, CDR2 FQGNSA. This CDR3 is built from 15 residues. The CDR3 DNA reads as TGTGCCAGCAGCTTATCCGGACAGGGATTCTACGAGCAGTACTTC. Protein sequence: CASSLSGQGFYEQYF.

This chain's CDR3 is CAISVWGADNSPLHF. The CDR3 DNA follows: TGTGCCATCAGTGTGTGGGGGGCCGATAATTCACCCCTCCACTTT. The chain uses TRBV10-3 and TRBJ1-6; D might be TRBD1 (6 bases). The ends were cut back, 4 bases at V and 5 bases at J, with 12 bases in the middle. CDR3 size: 15 residues. Germline values: CDR1 ENHRY, CDR2 SYGVKD.

The V gene is TRBV7-6, the J gene TRBJ2-3, with 9 nucleotides matching TRBD1. CDR1 SGHVS and CDR2 FNYEAQ come from the germline V gene. V was pared by 1 base and J by 0 bases, with 5 bases of the junction left unmatched. The CDR3 consists of 17 residues. As DNA, the CDR3 is TGTGCCAGCAGCTTAGGGATAGGGACAGGGAGCACAGATACGCAGTATTTT. This sequence encodes CASSLGIGTGSTDTQYF. Full variable domain (remainder filled in from reference TRBV7-6 and TRBJ2-3): GAGVSQSPRYKVTKRGQDVALRCDPISGHVSLYWYRQALGQGPEFLTYFNYEAQQDKSGLPNDRFSAERPEGSISTLTIQRTEQRDSAMYRCASSLGIGTGSTDTQYFGPGTRLTVL.

The chain couples TRBV6-5 to TRBJ1-2, with a possible D match to TRBD1 (6 bases). Trimming pared 10 bases from V and 3 bases from J, leaving 15 bases between. The length of the CDR3 is 13 residues. Per the germline V gene, CDR1 is MNHEY and CDR2 is SVGAGI. CDR3: CATRRTEDYGYTF. CDR3 sequence (DNA): TGTGCCACTAGACGGACAGAAGACTATGGCTACACCTTC.